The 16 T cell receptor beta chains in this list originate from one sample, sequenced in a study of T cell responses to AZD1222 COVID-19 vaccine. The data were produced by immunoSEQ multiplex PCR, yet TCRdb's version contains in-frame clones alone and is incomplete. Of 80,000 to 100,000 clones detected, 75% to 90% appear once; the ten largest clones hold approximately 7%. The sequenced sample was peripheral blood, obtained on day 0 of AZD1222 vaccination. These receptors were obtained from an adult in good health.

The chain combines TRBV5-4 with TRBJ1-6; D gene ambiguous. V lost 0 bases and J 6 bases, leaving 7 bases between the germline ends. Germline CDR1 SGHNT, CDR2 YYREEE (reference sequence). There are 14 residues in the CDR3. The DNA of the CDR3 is TGTGCCAGCAGCTTGGAAGGGATTAATTCACCCCTCCACTTT. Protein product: CASSLEGINSPLHF.

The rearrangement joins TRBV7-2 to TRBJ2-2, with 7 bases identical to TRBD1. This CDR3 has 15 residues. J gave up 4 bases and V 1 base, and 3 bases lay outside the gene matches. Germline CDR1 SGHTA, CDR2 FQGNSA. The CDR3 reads CASSLVGGRTGELFF. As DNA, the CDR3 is TGTGCCAGCAGCTTAGTAGGGGGCCGCACCGGGGAGCTGTTTTTT.

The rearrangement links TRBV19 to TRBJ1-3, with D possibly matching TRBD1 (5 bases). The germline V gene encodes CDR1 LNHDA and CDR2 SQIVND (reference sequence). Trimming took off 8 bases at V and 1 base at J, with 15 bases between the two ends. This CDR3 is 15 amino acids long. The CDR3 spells CASCTPGSSGNTIYF. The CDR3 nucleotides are TGTGCCAGTTGCACCCCAGGGTCATCTGGAAACACCATATATTTT.

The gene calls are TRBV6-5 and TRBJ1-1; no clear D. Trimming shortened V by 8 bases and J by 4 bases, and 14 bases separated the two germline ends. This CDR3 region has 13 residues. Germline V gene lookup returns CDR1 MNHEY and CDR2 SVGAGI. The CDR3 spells CASGMRVGTEAFF. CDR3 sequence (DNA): TGTGCCAGCGGCATGAGGGTTGGCACTGAAGCTTTCTTT.

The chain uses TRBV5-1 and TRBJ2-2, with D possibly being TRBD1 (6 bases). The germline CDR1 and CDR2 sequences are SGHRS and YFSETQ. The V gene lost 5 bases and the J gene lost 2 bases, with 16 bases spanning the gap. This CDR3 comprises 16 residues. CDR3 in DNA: TGCGCCAGCAGGCGTACAGGGTATGAAAACACCGGGGAGCTGTTTTTT. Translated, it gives CASRRTGYENTGELFF.

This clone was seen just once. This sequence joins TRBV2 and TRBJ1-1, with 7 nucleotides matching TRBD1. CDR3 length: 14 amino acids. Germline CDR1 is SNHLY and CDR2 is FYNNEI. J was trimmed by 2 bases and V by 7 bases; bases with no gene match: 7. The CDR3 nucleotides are TGTGCCAGCAACCCACAGGGGTCCAACACTGAAGCTTTCTTT. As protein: CASNPQGSNTEAFF.

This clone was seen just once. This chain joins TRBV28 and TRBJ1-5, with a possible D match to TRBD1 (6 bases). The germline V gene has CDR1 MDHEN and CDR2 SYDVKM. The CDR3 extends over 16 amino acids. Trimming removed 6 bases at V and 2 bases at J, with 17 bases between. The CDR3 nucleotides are TGTGCCAGCAGGGTCGAAACAGGGAATGGCAATCAGCCCCAGCATTTT. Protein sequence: CASRVETGNGNQPQHF.

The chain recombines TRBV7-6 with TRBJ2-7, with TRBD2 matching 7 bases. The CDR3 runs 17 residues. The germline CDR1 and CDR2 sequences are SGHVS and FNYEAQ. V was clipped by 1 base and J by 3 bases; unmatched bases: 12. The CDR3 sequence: CASSLGVWGGGYYEQYF. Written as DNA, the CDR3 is TGTGCCAGCAGCTTAGGAGTCTGGGGGGGAGGGTACTACGAGCAGTACTTC.

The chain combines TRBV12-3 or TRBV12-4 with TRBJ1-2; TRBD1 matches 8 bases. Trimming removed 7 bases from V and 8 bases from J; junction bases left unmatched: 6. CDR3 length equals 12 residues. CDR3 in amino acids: CASKRRDRGYTF. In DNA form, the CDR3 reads TGTGCCAGCAAAAGAAGGGACAGGGGCTACACCTTC.

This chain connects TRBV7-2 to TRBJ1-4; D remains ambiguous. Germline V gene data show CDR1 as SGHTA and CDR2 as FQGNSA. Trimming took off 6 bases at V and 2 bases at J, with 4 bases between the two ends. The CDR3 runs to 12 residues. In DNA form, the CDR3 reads TGTGCCAGCAGGGATACTAATGAAAAACTGTTTTTT. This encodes CASRDTNEKLFF.

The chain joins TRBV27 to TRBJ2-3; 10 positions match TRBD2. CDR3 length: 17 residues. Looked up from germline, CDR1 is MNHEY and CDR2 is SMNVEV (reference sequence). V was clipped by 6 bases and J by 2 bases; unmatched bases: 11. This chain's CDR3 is CASRARLAGLYTDTQYF. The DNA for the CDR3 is TGTGCCAGCAGAGCGCGACTAGCGGGTTTATACACAGATACGCAGTATTTT.

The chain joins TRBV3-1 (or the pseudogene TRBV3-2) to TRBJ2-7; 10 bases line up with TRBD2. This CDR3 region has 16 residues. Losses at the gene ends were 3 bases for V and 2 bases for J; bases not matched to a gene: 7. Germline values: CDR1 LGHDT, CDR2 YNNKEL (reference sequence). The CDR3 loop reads CASSQAGGTSAYEQYF. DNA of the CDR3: TGTGCCAGCAGCCAGGCGGGGGGGACTAGCGCCTACGAGCAGTACTTC.

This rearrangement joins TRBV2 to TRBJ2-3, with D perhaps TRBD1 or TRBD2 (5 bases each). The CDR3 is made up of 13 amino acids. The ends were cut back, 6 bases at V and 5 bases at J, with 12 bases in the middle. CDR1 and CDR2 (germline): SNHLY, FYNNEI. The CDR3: CASSGPGGDTQYF. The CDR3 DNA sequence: TGTGCCAGCAGCGGACCTGGGGGAGATACGCAGTATTTT.

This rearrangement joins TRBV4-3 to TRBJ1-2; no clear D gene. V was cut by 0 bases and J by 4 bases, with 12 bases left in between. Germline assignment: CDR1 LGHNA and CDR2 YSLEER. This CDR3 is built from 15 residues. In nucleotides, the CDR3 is TGCGCCAGCAGCCAAGAACGACGTAACCTCTATGGCTACACCTTC. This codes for CASSQERRNLYGYTF.

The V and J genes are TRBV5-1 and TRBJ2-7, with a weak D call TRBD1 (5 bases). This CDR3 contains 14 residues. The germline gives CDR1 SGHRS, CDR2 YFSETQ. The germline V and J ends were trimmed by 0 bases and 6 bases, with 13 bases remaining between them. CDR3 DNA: TGCGCCAGCAGCTTGGCTCAGGGAATTTCCGAGCAGTACTTC. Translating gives CASSLAQGISEQYF.

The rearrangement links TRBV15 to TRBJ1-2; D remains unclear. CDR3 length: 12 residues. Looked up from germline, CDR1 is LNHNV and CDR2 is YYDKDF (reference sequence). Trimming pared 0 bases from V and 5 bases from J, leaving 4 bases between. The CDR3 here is CATSRDSYGYTF. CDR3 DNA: TGTGCCACCAGCAGAGATAGTTATGGCTACACCTTC.